Listed below are T cell receptor beta chains from one sample, sequenced in a study of blood T cell repertoires in COVID-19. Sequenced by immunoSEQ multiplex PCR; TCRdb stores in-frame clones only, minus some. The table includes a few hundred thousand clones, just under 90% detected once. Sequences were obtained from peripheral blood. All receptors come from a woman in her forties or fifties with COVID-19, enrolled during active disease. The CDR3 runs from the conserved cysteine through the conserved F or W. D genes are given only for firm matches. Some rows have no size entry. The others give once, few or many, or a class for an expanded clone.

TRBJ2-1 | TRBV7-2 | TRBD2 | . | TGTGCCAGCAGCTATTATAGGACTAGCGGTAGCTCCTACAATGAGCAGTTCTTC | CASSYYRTSGSSYNEQFF
TRBJ1-3 | TRBV24-1 | . | . | TGTGCCACCAGTGATTCAGGCCTTGGAAACACCATATATTTT | CATSDSGLGNTIYF
TRBJ1-1 | TRBV29-1 | . | . | TGCTCAACCGGGATTAACACTGAAGCTTTCTTT | CSTGINTEAFF
TRBJ1-2 | TRBV6-5 | TRBD1 | . | TGTGCCAGCAGTTACTCGATCGAGGGACAGGCTGGCTACACCTTC | CASSYSIEGQAGYTF
TRBJ2-7 | TRBV19 | TRBD2 | . | TGTGCCAGTAGTGTGACTAGCGCGACCTACGAGCAGTACTTC | CASSVTSATYEQYF
TRBJ2-1 | TRBV5-6 | TRBD2 | . | TGTGCCAGCAAGGTGACGGGGGGGAGGCTCGAAGATGAGCAGTTCTTC | CASKVTGGRLEDEQFF
TRBJ1-1 | TRBV6-1 | TRBD1 | . | TGTGCCAGCAGTGAATCCGGGACAGGGTCGGCTGAAGCTTTCTTT | CASSESGTGSAEAFF
TRBJ1-6 | TRBV7-3 | . | few | TGTGCCAGCAGCTTAACCCCAGGGGACAATTCACCCCTCCACTTT | CASSLTPGDNSPLHF
TRBJ2-2 | TRBV24-1 | . | . | TGTGCCACCAGTGATTTGCCCCAGGTTGACACCGGGGAGCTGTTTTTT | CATSDLPQVDTGELFF
TRBJ2-5 | TRBV6-5 | TRBD2 | . | TGTGCCAGCAGACGAGGACTAGCGTTGGAGACCCAGTACTTC | CASRRGLALETQYF
TRBJ2-7 | TRBV9 | TRBD2 | once | TGTGCCAGCAGCGCCGGACTAGCGGGAAATCCCTACGAGCAGTACTTC | CASSAGLAGNPYEQYF
TRBJ2-1 | TRBV19 | . | once | TGTGCCAGTAGTATAGACCGCAGGGTGGATGAGCAGTTCTTC | CASSIDRRVDEQFF
TRBJ1-1 | TRBV5-1 | TRBD1 | . | TGCGCCAGCAGCTCTACAGGGGCGGGTGACACTGAAGCTTTCTTT | CASSSTGAGDTEAFF
TRBJ1-5 | TRBV6-5 | . | . | TGTGCCAGCTTCCTCGGGGGGACACAGCCCCAGCATTTT | CASFLGGTQPQHF
TRBJ1-4 | TRBV25-1 | . | . | TGTGCCAGCAGCGGGGACACCTATAATGAAAAACTGTTTTTT | CASSGDTYNEKLFF
TRBJ2-7 | TRBV12-3/TRBV12-4 | . | once | TGTGCCAGCAGTCCCAACAGGGTCCACGAGCAGTACTTC | CASSPNRVHEQYF
TRBJ1-5 | TRBV5-1 | . | . | TGCGCCAGCAGCTTCACAGGGATTCAGCCCCAGCATTTT | CASSFTGIQPQHF
TRBJ1-2 | TRBV5-6 | . | . | TGTGCCAGCAGCGCCTACTCTGGCTACACCTTC | CASSAYSGYTF
TRBJ2-3 | TRBV30 | TRBD1 | . | TGTGCCTGGAAGGGGACAGGTCCAGATACGCAGTATTTT | CAWKGTGPDTQYF
TRBJ1-2 | TRBV7-6 | . | . | TGTGCCAGCAGCTTCAGTACCGGACAGAACTATGGCTACACCTTC | CASSFSTGQNYGYTF